The 18 T cell receptor beta chains presented below share a single source sample, sequenced in a study of blood T cell repertoires in COVID-19 (dated by TCRdb to about 2020). Library preparation employed the immunoSEQ multiplex PCR assay. TCRdb mirrors the immuneACCESS table, restricted to in-frame sequences. Some clones are absent from its copies; in checked studies, under half trace to an unresolved V gene, and the reason for the others is unknown. The sample table lists some 280,000 clones, approximately 91% of them with a count of one. Jointly, the top ten make up under 15% of the sample. The sequencing sample was made of peripheral blood. The receptors here all came from a woman aged 55-75 years with acute or convalescent COVID-19.

V gene TRBV18 combines with J gene TRBJ1-1; D remains unclear. Germline V gives CDR1 KGHSH, CDR2 LQKENI. V gave up 1 base and J gave up 0 bases, with 6 bases separating them. This CDR3 has 14 amino acids. The CDR3 loop reads CASSPLPVNTEAFF. CDR3 nucleotides: TGTGCCAGCTCACCACTGCCGGTGAACACTGAAGCTTTCTTT.

This clone showed up just once. The V call is TRBV7-3, the J call TRBJ2-6; the match to TRBD2 covers 10 bases. Per the germline V gene, CDR1 is SGHTA and CDR2 is FQGTGA. The V and J ends lost 3 bases and 4 bases, in that order; junction bases with no gene match: 9. There are 18 residues in the CDR3. The CDR3, as DNA: TGTGCCAGCAGCTTGAGTAGCGGGAGGCCTTCGGGGGCCAACGTCCTGACTTTC. Encoded protein: CASSLSSGRPSGANVLTF.

A single count supports this clone. The chain couples TRBV5-5 to TRBJ2-7; D perhaps matches TRBD1 (5 bases). The germline gives CDR1 SGHKS, CDR2 YYEKEE (reference sequence). This CDR3 spans 14 amino acids. Trimming removed 6 bases at V and 3 bases at J, with 16 bases between. CDR3 in amino acids: CASKTVPGRYEQYF. CDR3 nucleotide sequence: TGTGCCAGCAAGACAGTTCCAGGACGCTACGAGCAGTACTTC.

The rearrangement uses TRBV20-1 and TRBJ1-5; D remains ambiguous. Trimming stripped 3 bases from V and 5 bases from J, with 8 bases between. This CDR3 spans 12 amino acids. Per the germline V gene, CDR1 is DFQATT and CDR2 is SNEGSKA (reference sequence). For the CDR3, the DNA is TGCAGTGCTAGTGGGCTCGATCAGCCCCAGCATTTT. Translated, it gives CSASGLDQPQHF.

The chain joins TRBV15 to TRBJ1-5; TRBD1 aligns across 10 bases. This CDR3 region has 19 residues. Germline V lookup: CDR1 LNHNV, CDR2 YYDKDF (reference sequence). With 3 bases clipped from V and 7 bases from J, the junction kept 18 bases outside the gene matches. The CDR3 nucleotides are TGTGCCACCAGCAGCCCCGGGACAGGGGAGAGTTGGGTACAGCAGCCCCAGCATTTT. Amino acids: CATSSPGTGESWVQQPQHF.

The CDR3 here is CASSLPGGTAKNIQYF. CDR3 DNA: TGTGCCAGCAGTTTGCCAGGGGGAACAGCCAAAAACATTCAGTACTTC. The V call is TRBV28, the J call TRBJ2-4, with 7 nucleotides matching TRBD1. CDR1 and CDR2 from the germline V gene are MDHEN and SYDVKM. Trimming removed 3 bases from V and 0 bases from J; junction bases left unmatched: 5. The CDR3 extends over 16 amino acids.

V is TRBV6-5 and J is TRBJ2-7, with 7 bases aligning to TRBD1. The junction had 5 bases not matched to a gene; V was cut back by 0 bases and J by 0 bases. Germline values: CDR1 MNHEY, CDR2 SVGAGI. The CDR3 has 16 amino acids. The DNA for the CDR3 is TGTGCCAGCAGTTACTCTCAGGGACAGAGCTCCTACGAGCAGTACTTC. The encoded protein is CASSYSQGQSSYEQYF.

The chain links TRBV30 to TRBJ1-2; possibly TRBD1 for D (6 bases). V lost 0 bases and J lost 3, with 23 bases in between. The CDR3 consists of 18 residues. CDR1 GTSNPN and CDR2 SVGIG come from the germline V gene (reference sequence). Written as DNA, the CDR3 is TGTGCCTGGAGTGTATGGGCAGGGGATTTATCGGTCGACTATGGCTACACCTTC. Protein sequence: CAWSVWAGDLSVDYGYTF.

The V and J genes are TRBV6-2 or TRBV6-3 and TRBJ2-1; D unresolved. CDR3 size: 11 residues. V gave up 2 bases and J gave up 11 bases, with 7 bases separating them. Per the germline V gene, CDR1 is MNHEY and CDR2 is SVGEGT. The CDR3 DNA reads as TGTGCCAGCAGTTACGGGCTTAAGCAGTTCTTC. Encoded protein: CASSYGLKQFF.

Here the CDR3 DNA reads TGTGCCAGTAAGGGGGAGACAGATACGCAGTATTTT. This encodes CASKGETDTQYF. The chain combines TRBV2 with TRBJ2-3, with D possibly being TRBD1 (6 bases). The V gene lost 9 bases and the J gene lost 3 bases, with 10 bases spanning the gap. The CDR3 consists of 12 residues. Germline assignment: CDR1 SNHLY and CDR2 FYNNEI.

The J gene is TRBJ1-5, the V gene TRBV4-2; 7 positions agree with TRBD1. V shed 0 bases and J 6 bases; nucleotides not matched to a gene: 5. The CDR3 covers 15 residues. Germline loops: CDR1 LGHNA, CDR2 YNFKEQ. CDR3 loop: CASSQDRQGVQPQHF. CDR3 coding DNA: TGTGCCAGCAGCCAAGATCGACAGGGAGTTCAGCCCCAGCATTTT.

V is TRBV7-9 and J is TRBJ1-2, with D unclear. Between the trimmed V and J ends, which lost 0 bases and 2 bases, there was a span of 4 bases. CDR3 size: 13 residues. CDR1 and CDR2 from the germline V gene are SEHNR and FQNEAQ (reference sequence). The CDR3 DNA sequence: TGTGCCAGCAGCTTAGCAGCGAACTATGGCTACACCTTC. Translation: CASSLAANYGYTF.

In its sample, this clone was seen once. The chain is built from TRBV7-2 and TRBJ2-7; D possibly corresponds to TRBD1 (5 bases). Trimming stripped 7 bases from V and 2 bases from J, with 12 bases between. The germline V gene has CDR1 SGHTA and CDR2 FQGNSA. The CDR3 is made up of 13 amino acids. The CDR3 region has the DNA TGTGCCAGCATCACAAGGGGTCCCTACGAGCAGTACTTC. Translation: CASITRGPYEQYF. Full variable domain (missing parts from reference TRBV7-2 and TRBJ2-7): GAGVSQSPSNKVTEKGKDVELRCDPISGHTALYWYRQSLGQGLEFLIYFQGNSAPDKSGLPSDRFSAERTGGSVSTLTIQRTQQEDSAVYLCASITRGPYEQYFGPGTRLTVT.

This rearrangement joins TRBV6-6 to TRBJ1-1; weak D call: TRBD1 (6 bases). Trimming took off 0 bases at V and 4 bases at J, with 9 bases between the two ends. CDR3 length equals 14 residues. Germline V gives CDR1 MNHNY, CDR2 SVGAGI (reference sequence). The CDR3 nucleotides are TGTGCCAGCAGTTACTCGGGGGGGGCCACTGAAGCTTTCTTT. Translation: CASSYSGGATEAFF.

This chain uses TRBV28 with TRBJ1-2, with D unresolved. Germline V CDR1 and CDR2: MDHEN, SYDVKM. Trimming left V 2 bases short and J 7 bases short, with 8 bases between. This CDR3 contains 12 residues. The CDR3 sequence: CASSLVGRGYTF. CDR3 nucleotide sequence: TGTGCCAGCAGTTTAGTCGGTCGTGGCTACACCTTC.

V usage is TRBV27 and J usage is TRBJ1-1; possibly TRBD1 for D (5 bases). Germline assignment: CDR1 MNHEY and CDR2 SMNVEV (reference sequence). The V end lost 1 base, the J end lost 3 bases, and 12 bases lay between the germline ends. The CDR3 runs 15 residues. CDR3: CASSLLGALDTEAFF. CDR3 nucleotide sequence: TGTGCCAGCAGTTTATTAGGGGCTCTGGACACTGAAGCTTTCTTT.

The chain is built from TRBV5-7 and TRBJ1-3, with D tentatively TRBD1 (5 bases). TRBV5-7 is annotated as an ORF whose role is uncertain. The V gene lost 5 bases and the J gene lost 8 bases, with 17 bases spanning the gap. The length of the CDR3 is 14 residues. This CDR3 reads CASRYLGPPDTIYF. DNA for the CDR3: TGTGCCAGCAGGTACCTGGGGCCTCCGGACACCATATATTTT.

The V call is TRBV9, the J call TRBJ2-5, with TRBD1 as a possible D gene (6 bases). Per the germline V gene, CDR1 is SGDLS and CDR2 is YYNGEE. The CDR3 sequence is 16 residues long. V was trimmed by 4 bases and J by 3 bases, leaving 19 bases between them. The CDR3 DNA reads TGTGCCAGCAGCCCCTTTGGGGGCCCAAAAGAAGAGACCCAGTACTTC. It translates to CASSPFGGPKEETQYF.